The rows below give T cell receptor beta chains drawn from one sample of a study of T cell changes during pregnancy in multiple sclerosis. The protocol was immunoSEQ multiplex PCR, while the TCRdb copy is restricted to in-frame clones and leaves out a portion. The sample has more than 25,000 clones; roughly nine tenths are singletons. This sample comprised CD8+ T cells from peripheral blood mononuclear cells, obtained in the third trimester of pregnancy. These receptors were collected from a female donor with multiple sclerosis, enrolled in a pregnancy study. The CDR3 runs from the conserved cysteine through the conserved F or W. A D gene is named only where the DNA matches it firmly. Part of the rows lack a size; the others show once, few, many or a class for expanded clones.

v_gene	d_gene	j_gene	abundance	CDR3nt	CDR3aa
TRBV6-5	TRBD1	TRBJ2-7	NA	TGTGCCAGCAGTTACGCCGGGACAGGGGGCTCCTACGAGCAGTACTTC	CASSYAGTGGSYEQYF
TRBV28	NA	TRBJ2-1	NA	TGTGCCAGCAGTTTACTCCCAAGTAGCTCCTACAATGAGCAGTTCTTC	CASSLLPSSSYNEQFF
TRBV5-1	TRBD1	TRBJ2-2	NA	TGCGCCAGCAGCGTACCAGGGGGCCTGATCTACCGGGGAGCTGTTTTT	CASSVPGGLIYRGAVF
TRBV19	NA	TRBJ2-1	NA	TGTGCCAGTAGTATAGGTCCAAACAATGAGCAGTTCTTC	CASSIGPNNEQFF
TRBV19	NA	TRBJ1-5	NA	TGTGCCACCGGGGAGGGGAATCAGCCCCAGCATTTT	CATGEGNQPQHF
TRBV2	NA	TRBJ2-3	NA	TGTGCCAGCCCAGGGTGGAGCTTAGATACGCAGTATTTT	CASPGWSLDTQYF
TRBV5-4	NA	TRBJ1-5	NA	TGTGCCAGCAGCTTGGGGGGCTCGGCGCCCCAGCATTTT	CASSLGGSAPQHF
TRBV9	TRBD1	TRBJ1-2	NA	TGTGCCAGCAATTCACCCGGGACAGCATATGGCTACACCTTC	CASNSPGTAYGYTF
TRBV2	NA	TRBJ1-4	few	TGTGCCAGCAAGGAGGGGAAGGGGCTGAATGAAAAACTGTTTTTT	CASKEGKGLNEKLFF
TRBV2	NA	TRBJ2-5	NA	TGTGCCAGCATGAGGCGGGAAGAGACCCAGTACTTC	CASMRREETQYF
TRBV7-9	NA	TRBJ2-2	NA	TGTGCCAGCAGGCCATGGACGGACAGTTTCATCACCGGGGAGCTGTTTTTT	CASRPWTDSFITGELFF
TRBV5-4	NA	TRBJ2-5	NA	TGTGCCAGCAGCCCCAGGGTTGGGGAGACCCAGTACTTC	CASSPRVGETQYF
TRBV10-3	TRBD1	TRBJ1-2	NA	TGTGCCATCAGTGACCGGACAGGGGCTGGCTACACCTTC	CAISDRTGAGYTF
TRBV29-1	TRBD2	TRBJ2-1	NA	TGCAGCGGTAGCGGGAGGGCGTGGGATGAGCAGTTCTTC	CSGSGRAWDEQFF
TRBV15	NA	TRBJ2-5	NA	TGTGCCACCAGCAGCACCAGTGCGGGGCGGACCCAGTACTTC	CATSSTSAGRTQYF
TRBV11-2	TRBD2	TRBJ2-5	NA	TGTGCCAGCAGCTTAAATTTGCGGGAGAACTGGCGGGAGACCCAGTACTTC	CASSLNLRENWRETQYF
TRBV9	NA	TRBJ2-1	NA	TGTGCCAGCAGCGCCTTAGGGGATTCGGATGAGCAGTTCTTC	CASSALGDSDEQFF
TRBV27	NA	TRBJ1-3	few	TGTGCCAGCAGTTCCAGGGCCTCTGGAAACACCATATATTTT	CASSSRASGNTIYF
TRBV27	TRBD1	TRBJ1-1	NA	TGTGCCAGCAGTTCCGGGACAGGGGTGGCTGAAGCTTTCTTT	CASSSGTGVAEAFF
TRBV5-8	NA	TRBJ1-2	NA	TGTGCCAGCAGCTTGGTGGGGCAAACCTATGGCTACACCTTC	CASSLVGQTYGYTF